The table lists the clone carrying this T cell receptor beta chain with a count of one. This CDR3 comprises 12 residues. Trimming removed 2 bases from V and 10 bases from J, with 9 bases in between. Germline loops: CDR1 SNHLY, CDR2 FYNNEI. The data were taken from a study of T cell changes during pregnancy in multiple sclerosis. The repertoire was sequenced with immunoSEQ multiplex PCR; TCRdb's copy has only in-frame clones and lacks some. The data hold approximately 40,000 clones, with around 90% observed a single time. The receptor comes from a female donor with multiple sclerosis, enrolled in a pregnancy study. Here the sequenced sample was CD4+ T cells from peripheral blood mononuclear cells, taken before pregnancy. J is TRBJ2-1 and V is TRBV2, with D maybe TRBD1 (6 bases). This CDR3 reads CASSESDREQFF. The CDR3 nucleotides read TGTGCCAGCAGTGAAAGCGACAGGGAGCAGTTCTTC.